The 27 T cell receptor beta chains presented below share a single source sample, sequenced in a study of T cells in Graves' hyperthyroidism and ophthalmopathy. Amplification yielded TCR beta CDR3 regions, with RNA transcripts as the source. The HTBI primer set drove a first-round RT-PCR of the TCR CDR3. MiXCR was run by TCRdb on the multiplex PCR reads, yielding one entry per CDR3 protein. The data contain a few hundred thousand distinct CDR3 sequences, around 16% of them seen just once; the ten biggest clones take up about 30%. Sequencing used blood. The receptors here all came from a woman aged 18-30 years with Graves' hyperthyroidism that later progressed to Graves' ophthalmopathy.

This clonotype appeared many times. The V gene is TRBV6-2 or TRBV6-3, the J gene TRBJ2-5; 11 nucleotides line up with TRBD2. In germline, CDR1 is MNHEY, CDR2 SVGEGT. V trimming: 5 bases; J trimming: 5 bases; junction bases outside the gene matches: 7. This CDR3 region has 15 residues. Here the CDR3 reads CASSPLAGVWETQYF. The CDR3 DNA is TGTGCCAGCAGTCCACTAGCGGGAGTGTGGGAGACCCAGTACTTC.

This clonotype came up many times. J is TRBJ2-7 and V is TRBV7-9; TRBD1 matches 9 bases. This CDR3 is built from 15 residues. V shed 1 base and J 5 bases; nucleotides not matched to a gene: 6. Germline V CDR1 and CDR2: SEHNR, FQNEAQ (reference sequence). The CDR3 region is CASSLGGQGFHEQYF. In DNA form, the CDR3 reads TGTGCCAGCAGCTTAGGCGGACAGGGGTTCCACGAGCAGTACTTC.

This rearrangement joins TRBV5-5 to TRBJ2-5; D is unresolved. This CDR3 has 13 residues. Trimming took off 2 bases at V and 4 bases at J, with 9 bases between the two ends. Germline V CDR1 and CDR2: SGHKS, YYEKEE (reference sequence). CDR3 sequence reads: CASSFEVTETQYF. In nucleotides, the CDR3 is TGTGCCAGCAGCTTTGAGGTGACAGAGACCCAGTACTTC.

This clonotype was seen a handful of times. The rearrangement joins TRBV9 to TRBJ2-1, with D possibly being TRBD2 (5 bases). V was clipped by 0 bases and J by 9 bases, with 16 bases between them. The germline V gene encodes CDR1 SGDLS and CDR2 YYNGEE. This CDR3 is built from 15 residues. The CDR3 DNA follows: TGTGCCAGCAGCGTAGCGGGAACCGTACGGGGTGAGCAGTTCTTC. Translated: CASSVAGTVRGEQFF.

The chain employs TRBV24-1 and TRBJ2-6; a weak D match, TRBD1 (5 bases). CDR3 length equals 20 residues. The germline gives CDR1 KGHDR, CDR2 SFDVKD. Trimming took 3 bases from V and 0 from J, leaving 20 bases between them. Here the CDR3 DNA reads TGTGCCACCAGTGATGCTCAGGGTAGGTCCTCAAACTCTGGGGCCAACGTCCTGACTTTC. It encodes CATSDAQGRSSNSGANVLTF.

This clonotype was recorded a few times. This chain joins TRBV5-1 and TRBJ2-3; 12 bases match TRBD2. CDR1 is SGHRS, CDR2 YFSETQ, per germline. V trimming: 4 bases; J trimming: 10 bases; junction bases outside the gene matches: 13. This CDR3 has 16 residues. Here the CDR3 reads CASSGSTSGGLGAQYF. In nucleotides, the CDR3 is TGCGCCAGCAGCGGTTCGACTAGCGGGGGCTTGGGGGCGCAGTATTTT.

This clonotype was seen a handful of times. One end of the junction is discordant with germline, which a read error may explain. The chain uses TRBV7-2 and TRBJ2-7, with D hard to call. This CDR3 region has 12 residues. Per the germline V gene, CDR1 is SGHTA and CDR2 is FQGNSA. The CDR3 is CVSSLSWDEQYF. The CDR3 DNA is TGTGTCAGCAGCTTATCCTGGGACGAGCAGTACTTC.

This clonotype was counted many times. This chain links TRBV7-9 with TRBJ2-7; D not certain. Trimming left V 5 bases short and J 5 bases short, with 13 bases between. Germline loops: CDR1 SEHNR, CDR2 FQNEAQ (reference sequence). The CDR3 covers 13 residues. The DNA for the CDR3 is TGTGCCAGCAGCGGGCTTTCATGGGACGAGCAGTACTTC. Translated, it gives CASSGLSWDEQYF.

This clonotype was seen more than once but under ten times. CDR3 sequence: CASSNAPGQSTYNEQFF. The CDR3 DNA sequence: TGTGCCAGCTCAAATGCTCCGGGACAGTCTACCTACAATGAGCAGTTCTTC. The rearrangement uses TRBV18 and TRBJ2-1; 7 positions match TRBD1. The CDR3 runs to 17 residues. In germline, CDR1 is KGHSH, CDR2 LQKENI. The junction had 12 bases not matched to a gene; V was cut back by 5 bases and J by 2 bases. The variable domain in full, completed from reference TRBV18 and TRBJ2-1, reads NAGVMQNPRHLVRRRGQEARLRCSPMKGHSHVYWYRQLPEEGLKFMVYLQKENIIDESGMPKERFSAEFPKEGPSILRIQQVVRGDSAAYFCASSNAPGQSTYNEQFFGPGTRLTVL.

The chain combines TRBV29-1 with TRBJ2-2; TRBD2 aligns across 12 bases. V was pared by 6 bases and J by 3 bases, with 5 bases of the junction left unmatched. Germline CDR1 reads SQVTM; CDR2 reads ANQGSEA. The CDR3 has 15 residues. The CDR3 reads CSVLAGGHHTGELFF. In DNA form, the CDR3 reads TGCAGCGTCCTAGCGGGAGGGCATCACACCGGGGAGCTGTTTTTT.

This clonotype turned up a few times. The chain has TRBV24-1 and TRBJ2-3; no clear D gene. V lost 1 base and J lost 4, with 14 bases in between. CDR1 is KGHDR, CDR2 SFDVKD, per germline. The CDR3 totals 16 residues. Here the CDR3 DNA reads TGTGCCACCAGTGATTTTCCCGACCCCCCCCCAGATACGCAGTATTTT. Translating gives CATSDFPDPPPDTQYF.

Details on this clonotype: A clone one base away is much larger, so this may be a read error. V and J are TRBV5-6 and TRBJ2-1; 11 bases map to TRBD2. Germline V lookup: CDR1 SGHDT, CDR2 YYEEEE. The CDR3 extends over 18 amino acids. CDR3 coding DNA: TGTGCCAGCAGTCGCCCGGAGATAGCGGGAGGGTATAACAATGAGCAGCTCTTC. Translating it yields CASSRPEIAGGYNNEQLF.

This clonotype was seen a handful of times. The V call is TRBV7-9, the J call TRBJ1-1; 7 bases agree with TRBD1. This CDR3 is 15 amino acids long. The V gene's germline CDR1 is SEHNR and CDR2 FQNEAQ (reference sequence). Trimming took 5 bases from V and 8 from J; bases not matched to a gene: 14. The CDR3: CASSSTSGQDPEAFF. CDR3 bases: TGTGCCAGCAGCAGTACAAGCGGACAGGACCCAGAAGCTTTCTTT.

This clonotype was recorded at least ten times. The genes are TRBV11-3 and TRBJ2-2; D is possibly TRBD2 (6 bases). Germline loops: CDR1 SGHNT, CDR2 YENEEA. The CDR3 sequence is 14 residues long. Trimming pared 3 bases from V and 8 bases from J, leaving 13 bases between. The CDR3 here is CASSFGLSGGELFF. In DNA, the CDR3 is TGTGCCAGCAGCTTTGGCCTTAGCGGAGGGGAGCTGTTTTTT. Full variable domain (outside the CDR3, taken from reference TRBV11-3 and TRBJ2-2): EAGVVQSPRYKIIEKKQPVAFWCNPISGHNTLYWYLQNLGQGPELLIRYENEEAVDDSQLPKDRFSAERLKGVDSTLKIQPAELGDSAVYLCASSFGLSGGELFFGEGSRLTVL.

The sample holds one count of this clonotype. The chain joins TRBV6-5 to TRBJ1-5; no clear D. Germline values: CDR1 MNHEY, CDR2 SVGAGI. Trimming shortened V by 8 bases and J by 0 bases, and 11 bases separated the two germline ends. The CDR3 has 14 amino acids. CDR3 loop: CASGSDRSNQPQHF. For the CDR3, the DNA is TGTGCCAGCGGTTCGGACCGTAGCAATCAGCCCCAGCATTTT.

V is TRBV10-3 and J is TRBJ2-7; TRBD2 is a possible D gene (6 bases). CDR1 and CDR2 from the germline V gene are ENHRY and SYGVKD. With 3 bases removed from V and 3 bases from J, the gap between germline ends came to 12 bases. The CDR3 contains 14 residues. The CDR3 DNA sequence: TGTGCCATCAGTGAAGCGGGCCTGATCTACGAGCAGTACTTC. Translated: CAISEAGLIYEQYF.

For the CDR3, the DNA is TGTGCCAGCAGCCAAGGAGCTCACGAGCAGTACTTC. It is translated as CASSQGAHEQYF. J is TRBJ2-7 and V is TRBV3-1; D call uncertain. The V end lost 1 base, the J end lost 5 bases, and 6 bases lay between the germline ends. This CDR3 region has 12 residues. Germline CDR1 is LGHDT and CDR2 is YNNKEL (reference sequence).

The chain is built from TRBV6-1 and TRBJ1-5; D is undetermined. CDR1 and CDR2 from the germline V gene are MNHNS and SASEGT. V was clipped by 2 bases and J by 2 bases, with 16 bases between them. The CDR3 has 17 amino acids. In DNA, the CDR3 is TGTGCCAGCAGTGAATTTGGGCCAGGCGCGGGCAATCAGCCCCAGCATTTT. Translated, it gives CASSEFGPGAGNQPQHF.

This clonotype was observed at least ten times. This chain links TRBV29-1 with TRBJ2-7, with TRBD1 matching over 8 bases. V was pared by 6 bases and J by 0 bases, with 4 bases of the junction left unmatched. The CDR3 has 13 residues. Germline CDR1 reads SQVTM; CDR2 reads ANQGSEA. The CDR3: CSVPGQGSYEQYF. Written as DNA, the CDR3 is TGCAGCGTGCCAGGACAGGGCTCCTACGAGCAGTACTTC.

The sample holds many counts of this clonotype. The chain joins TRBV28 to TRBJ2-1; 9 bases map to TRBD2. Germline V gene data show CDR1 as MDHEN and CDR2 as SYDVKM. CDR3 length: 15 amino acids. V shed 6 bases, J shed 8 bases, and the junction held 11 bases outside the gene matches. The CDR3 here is CASSPRGSGSHEQFF. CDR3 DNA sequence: TGTGCCAGCAGCCCTCGGGGTAGCGGGAGCCATGAGCAGTTCTTC.

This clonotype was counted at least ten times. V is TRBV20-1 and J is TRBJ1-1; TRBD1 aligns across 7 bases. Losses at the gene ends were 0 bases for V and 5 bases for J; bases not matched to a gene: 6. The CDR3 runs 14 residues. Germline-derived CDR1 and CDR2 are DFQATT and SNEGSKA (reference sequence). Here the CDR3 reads CSARDMGTATEAFF. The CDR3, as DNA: TGCAGTGCTAGAGATATGGGGACAGCTACTGAAGCTTTCTTT.

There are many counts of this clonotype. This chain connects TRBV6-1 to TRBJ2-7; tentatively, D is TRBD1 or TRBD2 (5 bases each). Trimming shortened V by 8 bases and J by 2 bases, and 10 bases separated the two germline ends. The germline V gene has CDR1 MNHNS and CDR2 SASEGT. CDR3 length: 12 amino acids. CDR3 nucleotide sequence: TGTGCCAGCGGGGACGGCCCCTACGAGCAGTACTTC. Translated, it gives CASGDGPYEQYF.

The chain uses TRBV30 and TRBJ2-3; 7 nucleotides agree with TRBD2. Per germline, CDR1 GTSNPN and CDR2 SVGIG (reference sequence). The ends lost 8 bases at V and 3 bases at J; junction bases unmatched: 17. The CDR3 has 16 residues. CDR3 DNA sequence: TGTGCCCTTGCCCCCCTGGCGGGGAGGGAGACAGATACGCAGTATTTT. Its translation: CALAPLAGRETDTQYF.

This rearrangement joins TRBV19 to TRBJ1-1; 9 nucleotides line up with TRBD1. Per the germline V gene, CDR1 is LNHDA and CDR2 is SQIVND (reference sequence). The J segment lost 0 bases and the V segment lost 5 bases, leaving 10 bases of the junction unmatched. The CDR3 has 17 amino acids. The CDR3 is CASSSTGGLLMNTEAFF. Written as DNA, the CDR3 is TGTGCCAGTAGTTCCACAGGGGGCCTCCTCATGAACACTGAAGCTTTCTTT.

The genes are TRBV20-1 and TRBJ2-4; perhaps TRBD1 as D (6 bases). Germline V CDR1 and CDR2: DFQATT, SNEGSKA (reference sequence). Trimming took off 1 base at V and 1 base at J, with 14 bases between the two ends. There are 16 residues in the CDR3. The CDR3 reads CSARGDTGVAKNIQYF. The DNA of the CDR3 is TGCAGTGCTAGAGGGGACACAGGAGTGGCCAAAAACATTCAGTACTTC.

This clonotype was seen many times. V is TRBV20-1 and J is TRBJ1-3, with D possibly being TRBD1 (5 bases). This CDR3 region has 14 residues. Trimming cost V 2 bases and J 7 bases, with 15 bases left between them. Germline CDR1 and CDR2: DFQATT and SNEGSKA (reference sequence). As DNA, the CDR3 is TGCAGTGCTAGACCCGGGGGAGCGTCGAACACCATATATTTT. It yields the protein CSARPGGASNTIYF.

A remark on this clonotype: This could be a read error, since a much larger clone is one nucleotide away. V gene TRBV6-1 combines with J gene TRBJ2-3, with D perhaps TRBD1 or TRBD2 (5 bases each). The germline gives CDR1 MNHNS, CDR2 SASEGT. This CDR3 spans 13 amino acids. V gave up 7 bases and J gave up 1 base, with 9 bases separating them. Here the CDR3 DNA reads TGTGCCAGCACACTAGGGGGCACAGATACGCAGTATTTT. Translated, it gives CASTLGGTDTQYF.